A selection of T cell receptor beta chains follows, all from one sample in a study of T cells in Graves' hyperthyroidism and ophthalmopathy. TCRdb recomputed calls from the multiplex PCR reads with MiXCR, one row per CDR3 protein. Here the sample spans roughly 640,000 distinct CDR3 sequences, around 15% being singletons. Sequencing used blood. Receptor source: a woman aged 40 to 49 with Graves' ophthalmopathy. Both conserved end residues are part of each CDR3. Each record gives: D gene, clone size, V gene, J gene, CDR3 protein. The D gene is left open where the match is weak. Where a row states a size, it is once, few, many or the class of an expanded clone; other rows omit it.

D: NA
size: many
V: TRBV6-1
J: TRBJ2-7
CDR3: CASTQAVTDNSTYEQYF

D: NA
size: few
V: TRBV5-6
J: TRBJ1-4
CDR3: CASSPGLTNEKLFF

D: NA
size: many
V: TRBV2
J: TRBJ1-5
CDR3: CASSGAGANQPQHF

D: NA
size: NA
V: TRBV2
J: TRBJ2-2
CDR3: CASHWRGTGELFF

D: TRBD2
size: NA
V: TRBV20-1
J: TRBJ2-3
CDR3: CSAAITTSETQYF

D: TRBD2
size: many
V: TRBV12-3/TRBV12-4
J: TRBJ2-3
CDR3: CASSLGGSRDTQYF

D: NA
size: many
V: TRBV5-6
J: TRBJ1-5
CDR3: CASRDDQPQHF

D: NA
size: NA
V: TRBV4-2
J: TRBJ1-5
CDR3: CASSQDPGGSNQPQHF

D: NA
size: many
V: TRBV24-1
J: TRBJ2-5
CDR3: CATSVGGRGGNQETQYF

D: NA
size: few
V: TRBV20-1
J: TRBJ1-3
CDR3: CSAIPLGGSGNTIYF

D: TRBD1
size: many
V: TRBV5-1
J: TRBJ1-6
CDR3: CASSAGTGASSGSPLHF

D: TRBD2
size: once
V: TRBV5-4
J: TRBJ2-1
CDR3: CASSALLAGGTKGGQFF

D: NA
size: NA
V: TRBV7-6
J: TRBJ1-1
CDR3: CASSSTTGNTEAFF

D: NA
size: many
V: TRBV3-1
J: TRBJ2-2
CDR3: CASSQDRRVGTGELFF

D: NA
size: many
V: TRBV15
J: TRBJ2-3
CDR3: CATSRGASDPPDTQYF

D: NA
size: NA
V: TRBV4-1
J: TRBJ1-6
CDR3: CASSQAVFPDNSPLHF

D: TRBD2
size: few
V: TRBV20-1
J: TRBJ2-5
CDR3: CSTNLRGGTSGEETQYF

D: NA
size: many
V: TRBV11-2
J: TRBJ2-3
CDR3: CASSLQYSTDTQYF

D: NA
size: many
V: TRBV7-9
J: TRBJ2-5
CDR3: CASRDSGETQYF

D: TRBD2
size: NA
V: TRBV20-1
J: TRBJ2-7
CDR3: CSARDPTSGNEQYF

D: NA
size: few
V: TRBV20-1
J: TRBJ1-1
CDR3: CSARDLLTLNTEAFF

D: TRBD1
size: many
V: TRBV20-1
J: TRBJ2-1
CDR3: CSASAPRDSQRNEQFF

D: TRBD1
size: many
V: TRBV18
J: TRBJ2-7
CDR3: CASSSGTGGDEQYF

D: NA
size: NA
V: TRBV19
J: TRBJ1-5
CDR3: CASSRDILFPQHF

D: TRBD2
size: few
V: TRBV10-3
J: TRBJ2-1
CDR3: CAISEQTSGSLYEQFF

D: NA
size: NA
V: TRBV9
J: TRBJ2-1
CDR3: CASSPRGDTKGHEQFF

D: TRBD1
size: NA
V: TRBV5-5
J: TRBJ1-4
CDR3: CASSKDRDGEKLFF

D: NA
size: many
V: TRBV6-6
J: TRBJ1-2
CDR3: CASSYSLDTKGYTF

D: NA
size: NA
V: TRBV7-9
J: TRBJ1-5
CDR3: CASSPARSNQPQHF

D: NA
size: few
V: TRBV4-1
J: TRBJ1-1
CDR3: CASRQPLDKNTEAFF

D: TRBD2
size: few
V: TRBV20-1
J: TRBJ2-2
CDR3: CSARPTTSGGARTGELFF

D: TRBD2
size: many
V: TRBV28
J: TRBJ2-7
CDR3: CASSPGTSGAYEQYF

D: NA
size: NA
V: TRBV12-3/TRBV12-4
J: TRBJ1-1
CDR3: CASSPPGTKNTEAFF

D: NA
size: NA
V: TRBV7-9
J: TRBJ2-4
CDR3: CASSFLSYGAKNIQYF

D: NA
size: few
V: TRBV29-1
J: TRBJ1-1
CDR3: CSVAAINTEAFF

D: NA
size: many
V: TRBV7-9
J: TRBJ1-2
CDR3: CASSLAVHGYTF

D: NA
size: NA
V: TRBV6-2/TRBV6-3
J: TRBJ1-5
CDR3: CASSDSQGDQPQHF

D: NA
size: few
V: TRBV6-1
J: TRBJ2-3
CDR3: CASSRLVSTDTQYF

D: NA
size: many
V: TRBV5-1
J: TRBJ2-7
CDR3: CASSLADSPTYEQYF

D: TRBD2
size: many
V: TRBV29-1
J: TRBJ2-5
CDR3: CSVEGRGEGQETQYF